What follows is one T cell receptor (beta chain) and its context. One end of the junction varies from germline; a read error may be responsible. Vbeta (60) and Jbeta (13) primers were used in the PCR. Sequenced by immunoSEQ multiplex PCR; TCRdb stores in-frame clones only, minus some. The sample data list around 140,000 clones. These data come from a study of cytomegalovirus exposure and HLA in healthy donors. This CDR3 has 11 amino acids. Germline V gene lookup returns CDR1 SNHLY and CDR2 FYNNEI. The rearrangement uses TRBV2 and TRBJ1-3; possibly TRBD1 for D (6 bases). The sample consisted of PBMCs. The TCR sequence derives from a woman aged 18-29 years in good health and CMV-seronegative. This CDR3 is CASSPDRPAHF. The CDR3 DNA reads TGTGCCAGCAGTCCAGACAGGCCCGCTCATTTT.